Listed here are 11 T cell receptor beta chains from one sample, sequenced in a study of yellow fever vaccine responses in identical twins. Each CDR3 protein gets one entry after TCRdb re-called the RT-PCR reads with MiXCR. The sample shows approximately 390 distinct CDR3 sequences, approximately 86% of them seen only once. Sample: T cells from blood (PBMCs), unsorted or a sorted subset (not recorded which), taken before or after yellow fever vaccination (not recorded which). Source of these receptors: a woman between 18 and 30 years old who received the yellow fever vaccine.

V usage is TRBV29-1 and J usage is TRBJ2-7, with D unclear. CDR1 SQVTM and CDR2 ANQGSEA come from the germline V gene. Trimming took off 0 bases at V and 9 bases at J, with 12 bases between the two ends. The CDR3 sequence is 12 residues long. The CDR3 region has the DNA TGCAGCGTTGAAGATCGTGAAGGGCGGCAGTACTTC. The encoded protein is CSVEDREGRQYF.

The chain combines TRBV10-1 with TRBJ2-1, with TRBD2 matching over 10 bases. The J segment lost 7 bases and the V segment lost 0 bases, leaving 6 bases of the junction unmatched. This CDR3 comprises 16 residues. The germline CDR1 and CDR2 sequences are WNHNN and SYGVQD (reference sequence). This chain's CDR3 is CASSESPSGSLNEQFF. In DNA form, the CDR3 reads TGCGCCAGCAGTGAGTCCCCTAGCGGGAGCCTTAATGAGCAGTTCTTC.

The J gene is TRBJ1-5, the V gene TRBV10-1; 7 bases map to TRBD1. Per the germline V gene, CDR1 is WNHNN and CDR2 is SYGVQD (reference sequence). CDR3 length: 14 residues. The trim removed 4 bases at V and 7 bases at J, leaving 7 bases unmatched. The CDR3 region has the DNA TGCGCCAGCAGTGGCGACAGGGAGGAACAGCCCCAGCATTTT. Translation: CASSGDREEQPQHF.

V and J are TRBV4-1 and TRBJ2-1; D unresolved. V lost 3 bases to trimming and J lost 8 bases, with 11 bases between them. The CDR3 covers 13 residues. Germline CDR1 and CDR2: MGHRA and YSYEKL. The CDR3 protein is CASSQVIFDEQFF. In nucleotides, the CDR3 is TGCGCCAGCAGCCAGGTTATCTTCGATGAGCAGTTCTTC.

This CDR3 is CASSSPIAGQSSYEQYF. The CDR3 DNA is TGTGCCAGCAGTTCCCCCATAGCGGGACAAAGCTCCTACGAGCAGTACTTC. The chain carries TRBV28 and TRBJ2-7; 8 bases fit TRBD2. Germline V gene sequence: CDR1 MDHEN, CDR2 SYDVKM. V shed 4 bases and J 0 bases; nucleotides not matched to a gene: 11. The CDR3 spans 17 residues.

This clonotype was found once. The CDR3 DNA reads as TGCGCCAGCAGCCAACGACTAGCGGGCTCCTACAATGAGCAGTTCTTC. Translating gives CASSQRLAGSYNEQFF. The chain carries TRBV4-1 and TRBJ2-1; 10 bases line up with TRBD2. Trimming took 2 bases from V and 0 from J; bases not matched to a gene: 1. The CDR3 loop spans 16 amino acids. Per the germline V gene, CDR1 is MGHRA and CDR2 is YSYEKL.

V is TRBV7-6 and J is TRBJ2-2; 11 bases match TRBD1. The J segment lost 1 base and the V segment lost 2 bases, leaving 6 bases of the junction unmatched. The CDR3 consists of 18 residues. Germline CDR1 and CDR2: SGHVS and FNYEAQ. The CDR3 sequence: CASSLRGQGARNTGELFF. CDR3 nucleotides: TGTGCCAGCAGCTTACGAGGACAGGGGGCGAGGAACACCGGGGAGCTGTTTTTT.

This clonotype was seen a single time. J is TRBJ1-1 and V is TRBV11-3; D ambiguous. V dropped 4 bases and J dropped 0 bases, with 18 bases sitting between them. The CDR3 loop spans 17 amino acids. Germline CDR1 and CDR2: SGHNT and YENEEA. CDR3 nucleotide sequence: TGTGCCAGCAGCTCTCTTGGAAAGGGTTTCATGAACACTGAAGCTTTCTTT. Protein product: CASSSLGKGFMNTEAFF.

This clonotype appeared a few times. A read error may account for a junction end that differs from germline. The V and J genes are TRBV7-7 and TRBJ1-1; D unclear. The CDR3 is made up of 13 amino acids. CDR1 and CDR2 (germline): SSHAT, FNYEAQ (reference sequence). The CDR3 protein is CASSLALNTEAFF. The CDR3 DNA follows: TGTGCTAGCAGCTTAGCCTTGAACACTGAAGCTTTCTTT.

Note on this clonotype: The germline gene is not matched at one end of the junction; a read error may be the cause. The J gene is TRBJ2-1, the V gene TRBV7-7; 9 nucleotides match TRBD1. The germline V gene has CDR1 SSHAT and CDR2 FNYEAQ (reference sequence). The CDR3 contains 15 residues. This chain's CDR3 is CASSEGQGIHNEQFF. The CDR3 nucleotides read TGTGCTAGCAGCGAGGGACAGGGAATTCACAATGAGCAGTTCTTC. The full variable domain, rest sourced from reference TRBV7-7 and TRBJ2-1, is GAGVSQSPRYKVTKRGQDVTLRCDPISSHATLYWYQQALGQGPEFLTYFNYEAQPDKSGLPSDRFSAERPEGSISTLTIQRTEQRDSAMYRCASSEGQGIHNEQFFGPGTRLTVL.

The chain employs TRBV27 and TRBJ2-3, with a weak D call TRBD2 (6 bases). This CDR3 is 13 amino acids long. Germline values: CDR1 MNHEY, CDR2 SMNVEV (reference sequence). Between the trimmed V and J ends, which lost 2 bases and 6 bases, there was a span of 9 bases. CDR3 sequence reads: CASSLGGTDTQYF. The CDR3 region has the DNA TGTGCCAGCAGTTTAGGGGGGACGGATACGCAGTATTTT.